This entry is about one TCR beta chain. Its specificity is not known. Sample time point: pre-treatment baseline. Patients with prior systemic cancer treatment, concomitant immunosuppressants, or other active malignancies were excluded. Germline CDR1 reads SEHNR; CDR2 reads FQNEAQ (reference sequence). V lost 5 bases and J 9 bases, leaving 14 bases between the germline ends. CDR3 length equals 13 residues. Every bulk PBMC sample received the same 350 ng of DNA. Some clones are missing from TCRdb's copy, which holds only in-frame ones; the method was immunoSEQ multiplex PCR. The data contain more than 8,500 clones, around 85% of them singletons. The data belong to a study of blood T cell dynamics during melanoma immunotherapy. Study information: First-line therapy was either pembrolizumab or nivolumab with ipilimumab for metastatic melanoma.

Points from the study as a whole: The study could not tell melanoma-specific clones from general immune activation.

Material: blood, obtained from a patient treated with checkpoint blockade. This receptor was identified in a human donor with melanoma. V usage is TRBV7-9 and J usage is TRBJ1-5, with D tentatively TRBD1 (6 bases). This chain's CDR3 is CASSRDTEGPQHF. The CDR3 DNA reads as TGTGCCAGCAGCAGGGACACTGAAGGGCCCCAGCATTTT.